This is a list of T cell receptor beta chains from one sample in a study of vaccination and CD4 T cells after COVID-19. TCRdb reanalysed the PCR reads using MiXCR and keeps one entry per CDR3 protein. This sample has over 8,500 distinct CDR3 sequences, with approximately 67% found just once. These receptors have no known antigen. Sequences were derived from CD4+ T cells from blood, cultured in vitro, sampled before SARS-CoV-2 vaccination. Receptors originate from a human donor who had recovered from COVID-19. Each CDR3 is given with its conserved first and last residue. D genes are given only for firm matches. Rows may omit the clone size; those that give it use once, few, many or a size class.

clone_size,j_call,v_call,d_call,cdr3_nt,cdr3_aa
NA,TRBJ2-5,TRBV20-1,TRBD2,TGCAGTGCTTTAGCGGGAGAGGGAGAGACCCAGTACTTC,CSALAGEGETQYF
few,TRBJ1-1,TRBV19,NA,TGTGCCAGTAGTCCCCGCATACTACAAGTGAACACTGAAGCTTTCTTT,CASSPRILQVNTEAFF
NA,TRBJ1-1,TRBV20-1,TRBD1,TGCACGCCGGGACAGGGGGCTTCTCGGGGTGAAGCTTTCTTT,CTPGQGASRGEAFF
few,TRBJ2-3,TRBV7-9,NA,TGTGCCAGCAGCTTATTGGCCGATACGCAGTATTTT,CASSLLADTQYF
NA,TRBJ2-1,TRBV6-1,NA,TGTGCCAGCAGATTGGGAGGCGACCGCTACAATGAGCAGTTCTTC,CASRLGGDRYNEQFF
NA,TRBJ2-1,TRBV9,TRBD2,TGTGCCAGCAGCGTAGATAGACTAGCGGGAGGCCATCCCTACAATGAGCAGTTCTTC,CASSVDRLAGGHPYNEQFF
NA,TRBJ1-3,TRBV5-1,NA,TGCGCCAGCAGCTTGGGGGGTCCAGTAGTAGCTGGAAACACCATATATTTT,CASSLGGPVVAGNTIYF
NA,TRBJ2-7,TRBV7-8,NA,TGTGCCAGCAGCTTAGTTATCGATACCTACGAGCAGTACTTC,CASSLVIDTYEQYF
NA,TRBJ2-1,TRBV6-5,NA,TGTGCCAGCAGTTACTCACCCGGGACACCCCTCAATGAGCAGTTTTTC,CASSYSPGTPLNEQFF
few,TRBJ2-2,TRBV20-1,NA,TGCAGTGCTTCGGGCTATTTTAAGACCGGGGAGCTGTTTTTT,CSASGYFKTGELFF
NA,TRBJ2-2,TRBV21-1,NA,TGTGCCAGCAGCAACAACTCCGCGTTGAACACCGGGGAGCTGTTTTTT,CASSNNSALNTGELFF
NA,TRBJ2-7,TRBV20-1,TRBD2,TGCAGTGCTGAACTAGCGGGAGGCCCCTACGAGCAGTACTTC,CSAELAGGPYEQYF
NA,TRBJ2-5,TRBV19,TRBD1,TGTGCCAGTAGTATGATAGACAGGGGTCAACAAGAGACCCAGTACTTC,CASSMIDRGQQETQYF
few,TRBJ2-5,TRBV20-1,TRBD2,TGCAGTGCTAGAGATCTAAGGGCAGCGGGGGAAGAGACCCAGTACTTC,CSARDLRAAGEETQYF
NA,TRBJ2-2,TRBV2,NA,TGTGCCAGCCGGACAGCGATGGACACCGGGGAGCTGTTTTTT,CASRTAMDTGELFF
NA,TRBJ1-1,TRBV7-9,NA,TGTGCCAGCAGCCTCACAGGCCGTGAGGGGGCTTTCTTT,CASSLTGREGAFF
NA,TRBJ1-5,TRBV28,NA,TGTGCCAGCAGTCAGCCCGGGACCCTTCCGCGGCCCCAGCATTTT,CASSQPGTLPRPQHF
few,TRBJ1-6,TRBV6-1,NA,TGTGCCAGCAGCCGATACGATTTGACGGGTTCTAATTCACCCCTCCACTTT,CASSRYDLTGSNSPLHF
NA,TRBJ2-1,TRBV6-5,TRBD2,TGTGCCAGCAGTTACCTTAGCGGGAGGGCCTGGAATGAGCAGTTCTTC,CASSYLSGRAWNEQFF
NA,TRBJ2-7,TRBV19,TRBD1,TGTGCCAGTGGGACAGGGAGCGAGCAGTACTTC,CASGTGSEQYF